The TCR beta chain described here comes from a study of T cell responses to AZD1222 COVID-19 vaccine. Sequenced by immunoSEQ multiplex PCR; TCRdb stores in-frame clones only, minus some. The table shows about 140,000 clones, with 70% to 90% occurring only once. This CDR3 contains 17 residues. Trimming at V came to 3 bases and at J to 0 bases, leaving 4 bases not matched to a gene. Germline-derived CDR1 and CDR2 are KGHSH and LQKENI. Study results and caveats: An increase in Spike-specific TCR breadth and depth was observed after two AZD1222 doses. Across spike, vaccine-associated CD4 TCRs were found, dominant at 160-218 and 743-854. Clonal diversity was possibly underestimated, and the donors were mostly white British, with more females.

Regarding this clone: The antigen remains undetermined.

The TCR comes from an adult who received the AZD1222 COVID-19 vaccine. The V and J genes are TRBV18 and TRBJ2-2; 10 nucleotides align to TRBD2. Here the sequenced sample was peripheral blood, taken 28 days after the second AZD1222 dose. CDR3 DNA: TGTGCCAGCTCACCGAGGCTAGCGGGAGCGAACACCGGGGAGCTGTTTTTT. This encodes CASSPRLAGANTGELFF.